This T cell receptor (beta chain) was recovered during a study of cytomegalovirus exposure and HLA in healthy donors. 60 Vbeta and 13 Jbeta primers were used in PCR. The method was immunoSEQ multiplex PCR; TCRdb's version includes in-frame clones alone and lacks a portion of them. The table has around 130,000 clones, about four fifths seen once. As concerns this clone: Antigen unknown.

Study results and caveats: Reportedly, a later analysis found an Asian-associated ancestry cluster had fewer N-insertions than the approximately 670-donor mean.

The V end was cut by 4 bases, the J end by 0 bases, with 6 bases between. CDR1 is SEHNR and CDR2 is FQNEAQ in the germline V gene (reference sequence). This CDR3 comprises 13 residues. The sequenced sample was PBMCs. The rearrangement links TRBV7-9 to TRBJ1-1; weak D call: TRBD1 (5 bases). The clonotype was recovered from a man between 25 and 39 years old in good health and CMV-seronegative. The CDR3 here is CASSSDMNTEAFF. DNA of the CDR3: TGTGCCAGCAGCTCGGACATGAACACTGAAGCTTTCTTT. The whole variable domain, remainder taken from reference TRBV7-9 and TRBJ1-1, is DTGVSQNPRHKITKRGQNVTFRCDPISEHNRLYWYRQTLGQGPEFLTYFQNEAQLEKSRLLSDRFSAERPKGSFSTLEIQRTEQGDSAMYLCASSSDMNTEAFFGQGTRLTVV.